This T cell receptor (beta chain) derives from a study of cytomegalovirus exposure and HLA in healthy donors. Study in general: Around 78 million unique TCR sequences came from HLA-typed donors in an early release. Overall study results and limits: Earlier analysis yielded a pattern in which most TCR beta V segments were productive about 90% or about 30% of the time. Cytomegalovirus-associated TCR beta chains were listed, numbering under 200. When presence/absence was analysed, sequencing depth was taken to be roughly uniform across donors.

V gave up 0 bases and J gave up 6 bases, with 11 bases separating them. This CDR3 is 13 amino acids long. Per the germline V gene, CDR1 is GTSNPN and CDR2 is SVGIG (reference sequence). In this sample, this clone turned up a few times. Its cognate antigen is unknown. The PCR had 60 Vbeta and 13 Jbeta primers. Sequenced by immunoSEQ multiplex PCR; TCRdb stores in-frame clones only, minus some. The data show approximately 160,000 clones, with 70% to 85% seen just once and around 1.6% held by the top ten. The TCR was taken from a young woman in good health and CMV-seronegative. This chain joins TRBV30 and TRBJ1-2, with D tentatively TRBD1 (5 bases). The sample consisted of PBMCs. The CDR3 spells CAWSVLGLNGYTF. In nucleotides, the CDR3 is TGTGCCTGGAGTGTATTGGGGCTGAATGGCTACACCTTC.